Presented here are 10 T cell receptor beta chains from one specimen sequenced in a study of regulatory dendritic cells for organ transplantation. Method: immunoSEQ multiplex PCR; TCRdb's copy keeps in-frame clones and lacks some. The sample consists of approximately 35,000 clones, about 89% of them appearing once. Material: naive CD4+ T cells from blood. Subset denoted: CD45RA+ naive T cells. These receptors originate from a human donor in good health.

This clone appeared once. The J gene is TRBJ2-7, the V gene TRBV5-4; perhaps TRBD2 as D (7 bases). Trimming left V 8 bases short and J 6 bases short, with 21 bases between. The CDR3 has 14 residues. Germline V CDR1 and CDR2: SGHNT, YYREEE (reference sequence). The CDR3 loop is CASSLGGGAGEQYF. Here the CDR3 DNA reads TGTGCCAGTAGCCTAGGGGGGGGTGCGGGCGAGCAGTACTTC.

This clone was detected once. The rearrangement links TRBV5-5 to TRBJ2-1; D might be TRBD2 (6 bases). CDR1 is SGHKS, CDR2 YYEKEE, per germline (reference sequence). Trimming cost V 3 bases and J 0 bases, with 7 bases left between them. This CDR3 spans 14 amino acids. This CDR3 is CASSSGGSYNEQFF. The CDR3 nucleotides read TGTGCCAGCAGCTCCGGGGGCTCCTACAATGAGCAGTTCTTC.

This clone has only one observation. The rearrangement links TRBV5-1 to TRBJ2-3; 9 nucleotides line up with TRBD1. This CDR3 region has 16 residues. V gave up 4 bases and J gave up 2 bases; unmatched junction bases: 8. Germline V gene sequence: CDR1 SGHRS, CDR2 YFSETQ. The CDR3 protein is CASSTGDRDHTDTQYF. CDR3 nucleotides: TGCGCCAGCAGCACCGGGGACAGGGACCACACAGATACGCAGTATTTT.

V and J are TRBV30 and TRBJ1-4; 9 bases line up with TRBD1. V shed 5 bases and J 4 bases; nucleotides not matched to a gene: 8. This CDR3 contains 15 residues. Germline values: CDR1 GTSNPN, CDR2 SVGIG (reference sequence). The CDR3 DNA follows: TGTGCCTGGTTACCACAGGGGGCGGTTAATGAAAAACTGTTTTTT. The encoded protein is CAWLPQGAVNEKLFF.

V is TRBV7-2 and J is TRBJ1-2; 9 bases map to TRBD1. The germline gives CDR1 SGHTA, CDR2 FQGNSA. Trimming removed 4 bases from V and 7 bases from J; junction bases left unmatched: 4. The CDR3 totals 13 residues. The CDR3 DNA is TGTGCCAGCAGCTGGGACAGGGATAGTGGCTACACCTTC. The encoded protein is CASSWDRDSGYTF.

V usage is TRBV15 and J usage is TRBJ1-1, with D possibly being TRBD1 (5 bases). This CDR3 is built from 13 residues. Trimming removed 0 bases at V and 11 bases at J, with 13 bases between. The germline V gene has CDR1 LNHNV and CDR2 YYDKDF (reference sequence). The CDR3 sequence is CATSRDPRDGAFF. The CDR3 DNA reads TGTGCCACCAGCAGAGACCCACGGGACGGGGCTTTCTTT.

This clone was recorded once. This chain links TRBV19 with TRBJ2-1; 8 nucleotides agree with TRBD1. Unmatched junction bases numbered 9, after V lost 5 bases and J lost 9 bases. This CDR3 contains 14 residues. From germline, CDR1 is LNHDA and CDR2 SQIVND (reference sequence). The DNA of the CDR3 is TGTGCCAGTAGTCATACGGACAGGGTTGGTGAGCAGTTCTTC. Amino acid sequence: CASSHTDRVGEQFF.

The chain couples TRBV7-9 to TRBJ2-3; TRBD2 aligns across 12 bases. With 1 base clipped from V and 6 bases from J, the junction kept 8 bases outside the gene matches. The CDR3 sequence is 17 residues long. Looked up from germline, CDR1 is SEHNR and CDR2 is FQNEAQ (reference sequence). The CDR3 region has the DNA TGTGCCAGCAGCTTAGTCCCGACTAGCGGGAGCTACGATACGCAGTATTTT. Amino acids: CASSLVPTSGSYDTQYF.

The chain is built from TRBV6-1 and TRBJ2-2, with 7 bases aligning to TRBD2. With V trimmed by 6 bases and J by 7 bases, 8 bases remained unmatched. The CDR3 has 14 amino acids. CDR1 is MNHNS and CDR2 is SASEGT in the germline V gene. The CDR3 DNA sequence: TGTGCCAGCAGAAGACTAGCTGATAACGGGGAGCTGTTTTTT. Translated: CASRRLADNGELFF.

This clone showed up just a few times. The genes are TRBV6-5 and TRBJ1-2, with 8 positions matching TRBD1. The CDR3 totals 14 residues. The germline V gene has CDR1 MNHEY and CDR2 SVGAGI. With V trimmed by 6 bases and J by 2 bases, 5 bases remained unmatched. In DNA, the CDR3 is TGTGCCAGCAGCCCAGACAGGGGCAACTATGGCTACACCTTC. Its translation: CASSPDRGNYGYTF.